The present TCR beta chain was sequenced within a study of STAT5B mutations in CD4+ large granular lymphocyte leukemia. In the study overall: Among healthy controls, a particular HLA allele went with more CDR3 'QG' motifs.

This clone was counted a single time. The table came from immunoSEQ multiplex PCR; TCRdb's copy has only in-frame clones and leaves some out. The table includes about 20,000 clones, roughly three quarters detected once. Sequences were obtained from CD4+ T cells from blood buffy coats. This clonotype was obtained from a human donor in good health.

The CDR3 DNA is TGCAGCGTGAGACGACAGGACAGCACAGATACGCAGTATTTT. This sequence encodes CSVRRQDSTDTQYF. The J gene is TRBJ2-3, the V gene TRBV29-1; possibly TRBD1 for D (6 bases). CDR1 is SQVTM and CDR2 is ANQGSEA in the germline V gene. This CDR3 has 14 amino acids. With 6 bases removed from V and 0 bases from J, the gap between germline ends came to 13 bases.